The 21 T cell receptor beta chains given below trace back to one sample, sequenced in a study of CD8 T cells in ankylosing spondylitis. TCRdb re-derived calls from the 5' RACE reads in MiXCR, one entry per CDR3 protein. The table records some 85,000 distinct CDR3 sequences, about 8.3% of them present only once. Which antigens these TCRs recognize remains unknown. Study-wide results and caveats: Blood of patients with ankylosing spondylitis appeared to be characterized by a TCR beta motif of eight or nine highly homologous variants.

Sequencing was done on a sample of blood, either unsorted or a sorted T cell fraction (not recorded which). The source of these receptors is a male donor with ankylosing spondylitis.

This clonotype was observed many times. The chain joins TRBV27 to TRBJ2-7, with D tentatively TRBD2 (5 bases). The V end lost 4 bases, the J end lost 4 bases, and 11 bases lay between the germline ends. Germline V gives CDR1 MNHEY, CDR2 SMNVEV (reference sequence). The CDR3 contains 13 residues. In DNA form, the CDR3 reads TGTGCCAGCAGTTCGGCCGGGAAATACGAGCAGTACGTC. The encoded protein is CASSSAGKYEQYV.

This clonotype was counted a single time. The chain has TRBV19 and TRBJ1-2, with D unclear. This CDR3 contains 14 residues. V lost 3 bases, J lost 4 bases, and 12 bases lay in between. Germline V gene sequence: CDR1 LNHDA, CDR2 SQIVND (reference sequence). This CDR3 reads CASSIMGSGYGYTF. CDR3 nucleotides: TGTGCCAGTAGTATCATGGGATCGGGCTATGGCTACACCTTC.

This clonotype showed up many times. The CDR3 DNA sequence: TGTGCCTGGAGGCCCACAACCGGGGAGCTGTTTTTT. Translated: CAWRPTTGELFF. The genes are TRBV30 and TRBJ2-2; D uncertain. This CDR3 has 12 residues. Germline V CDR1 and CDR2: GTSNPN, SVGIG (reference sequence). The germline V and J ends were trimmed by 3 bases and 5 bases, with 7 bases remaining between them.

The table lists this clonotype with a few counts. This chain joins TRBV11-2 and TRBJ2-1, with 9 nucleotides matching TRBD1. The CDR3 runs 15 residues. CDR1 SGHAT and CDR2 FQNNGV come from the germline V gene. V dropped 6 bases and J dropped 2; count of bases not matched to a gene: 5. CDR3 DNA: TGTGCCAGCAGGGACCGGGACAGGGCCTACAATGAGCAGTTCTTC. The encoded protein is CASRDRDRAYNEQFF.

V usage is TRBV12-3 or TRBV12-4 and J usage is TRBJ2-7, with no clear D. V lost 4 bases to trimming and J lost 4 bases, with 11 bases between them. The CDR3 spans 13 residues. Here the CDR3 reads CASSSTSRYEQYF. CDR3 DNA sequence: TGTGCCAGCAGTTCCACCTCTCGGTACGAGCAGTACTTC.

This clonotype showed up just a few times. This rearrangement joins TRBV5-1 to TRBJ2-3; a weak D match, TRBD1 (5 bases). CDR3 length equals 17 residues. V lost 3 bases, J lost 0 bases, and 17 bases lay in between. Germline lookup yields CDR1 SGHRS and CDR2 YFSETQ. In nucleotides, the CDR3 is TGCGCCAGCAGCTCATTCGACAGATCATTTAGCACAGATACGCAGTATTTT. This gives the protein CASSSFDRSFSTDTQYF.

The sample holds a few counts of this clonotype. This chain uses TRBV6-1 with TRBJ2-7; D uncertain. CDR1 is MNHNS, CDR2 SASEGT, per germline. The CDR3 extends over 13 amino acids. V lost 3 bases and J lost 1, with 7 bases in between. CDR3 sequence: CASSEGRSYEQYV. The DNA for the CDR3 is TGTGCCAGCAGTGAGGGCAGATCCTACGAGCAGTACGTC.

Many counts were recorded for this clonotype. The chain carries TRBV29-1 and TRBJ2-1; D gene unclear. CDR1 and CDR2 (germline): SQVTM, ANQGSEA. The CDR3 length is 11 residues. Trimming stripped 7 bases from V and 0 bases from J, with 4 bases between. The CDR3 loop is CSALSYNEQFF. The CDR3 nucleotides are TGCAGCGCCCTCTCCTACAATGAGCAGTTCTTC.

The rearrangement links TRBV5-1 to TRBJ1-2; tentative D call: TRBD1 (5 bases). CDR1 SGHRS and CDR2 YFSETQ come from the germline V gene. Trimming shortened V by 5 bases and J by 3 bases, and 8 bases separated the two germline ends. The CDR3 is made up of 12 amino acids. CDR3 coding DNA: TGCGCCAGCAGGGGGGAGGACTATGGCTACACCTTC. It translates to CASRGEDYGYTF.

This clonotype has a count of ten or more. V gene TRBV6-5 combines with J gene TRBJ2-1; TRBD1 or TRBD2 may be the D gene (6 bases each). V was trimmed by 1 base and J by 7 bases, leaving 11 bases between them. The V gene's germline CDR1 is MNHEY and CDR2 SVGAGI. This CDR3 contains 14 residues. Written as DNA, the CDR3 is TGTGCCAGCAGTTACTGGGAAGGGGGGAATGAGCAGTTCTTC. Its protein is CASSYWEGGNEQFF.

This clonotype was seen repeatedly, ten times or more. J is TRBJ2-1 and V is TRBV7-9; TRBD1 agrees at 10 bases. The CDR3 runs 15 residues. CDR1 SEHNR and CDR2 FQNEAQ come from the germline V gene (reference sequence). V shed 7 bases and J 5 bases; nucleotides not matched to a gene: 8. In nucleotides, the CDR3 is TGTGCCAGCACCAGGACAGGGGGTGGAAACAATGAGCAGTTCTTC. Its protein product is CASTRTGGGNNEQFF.

Ten or more counts support this clonotype. The chain's CDR3 is CASSSRAGGAYTEAFF. CDR3 nucleotides: TGTGCCAGCAGCTCTCGCGCGGGGGGGGCGTACACTGAAGCTTTCTTT. The chain is built from TRBV9 and TRBJ1-1; D perhaps matches TRBD1 (6 bases). Deletions cut 4 bases from V and 3 bases from J, with 19 bases between. The CDR3 totals 16 residues. In germline, CDR1 is SGDLS, CDR2 YYNGEE.

In its sample, this clonotype was seen many times. Germline is not matched at one junction end, which may reflect a read error. In DNA form, the CDR3 reads TGCAGCGTCGAAGACCCGACATACGAGCAGTACTTC. It yields the protein CSVEDPTYEQYF. This chain uses TRBV29-1 with TRBJ2-7, with D unresolved. CDR3 length: 12 amino acids. Germline CDR1 and CDR2: SQVTM and ANQGSEA.

This clonotype was observed at least ten times. V and J are TRBV29-1 and TRBJ2-1; 7 nucleotides align to TRBD2. After removal of 5 bases from V and 4 bases from J, the junction contained 5 bases not matched to a gene. The germline V gene has CDR1 SQVTM and CDR2 ANQGSEA. This CDR3 has 13 amino acids. The CDR3 sequence is CSVTLAFYNEQFF. The CDR3 nucleotides read TGCAGCGTTACACTAGCGTTTTACAATGAGCAGTTCTTC.

This clonotype was counted at least ten times. This sequence joins TRBV7-9 and TRBJ2-5, with D perhaps matching TRBD1 or TRBD2 (6 bases each). The CDR3 extends over 15 amino acids. Germline CDR1 is SEHNR and CDR2 is FQNEAQ (reference sequence). V was pared by 5 bases and J by 4 bases, with 17 bases between. CDR3 sequence reads: CASSLNTGGGETQYF. The CDR3 nucleotides are TGTGCCAGCAGCCTAAACACAGGAGGGGGAGAGACCCAGTACTTC.

This clonotype turned up a few times. The chain joins TRBV11-2 to TRBJ2-7; no definite D call. The ends were cut back, 2 bases at V and 3 bases at J, with 8 bases in the middle. CDR1 SGHAT and CDR2 FQNNGV come from the germline V gene. The CDR3 extends over 13 amino acids. CDR3 coding DNA: TGTGCCAGCAGCTTATTGGGATTCTACGAGCAGTACGTC. Translation: CASSLLGFYEQYV.

This clonotype turned up a few times. The V call is TRBV5-1, the J call TRBJ2-5, with unresolved D. V shed 0 bases and J shed 4 bases, with 7 bases lying between them. This CDR3 region has 13 residues. Germline CDR1 SGHRS, CDR2 YFSETQ. CDR3 in DNA: TGCGCCAGCAGCTTGGTTGTGGGAGAGACCCAGTACTTC. Translation: CASSLVVGETQYF. Together with reference TRBV5-1 and TRBJ2-5, the CDR3 gives the full variable domain: KAGVTQTPRYLIKTRGQQVTLSCSPISGHRSVSWYQQTPGQGLQFLFEYFSETQRNKGNFPGRFSGRQFSNSRSEMNVSTLELGDSALYLCASSLVVGETQYFGPGTRLLVL.

This clonotype was detected a few times. The CDR3 loop reads CSAFTGREEEKLFF. Written as DNA, the CDR3 is TGCAGTGCCTTTACAGGGCGAGAGGAAGAAAAACTGTTTTTT. The chain is built from TRBV20-1 and TRBJ1-4, with TRBD1 as a possible D gene (6 bases). V was trimmed by 6 bases and J by 8 bases, leaving 19 bases between them. The CDR3 loop spans 14 amino acids. Germline assignment: CDR1 DFQATT and CDR2 SNEGSKA (reference sequence).

This clonotype came up a few times. This chain connects TRBV12-3 or TRBV12-4 to TRBJ2-1, with 7 bases that match TRBD2. The CDR3 runs 15 residues. With V trimmed by 5 bases and J by 4 bases, 8 bases remained unmatched. The CDR3 DNA follows: TGTGCCAGCAGTGGCTGGGGAGGGTTGTACAATGAGCAGTTCTTC. The encoded protein is CASSGWGGLYNEQFF.

This chain connects TRBV7-9 to TRBJ2-1, with a tentative D call TRBD2 (6 bases). The V end was cut by 4 bases, the J end by 6 bases, with 19 bases between. The CDR3 is made up of 16 amino acids. Germline CDR1 reads SEHNR; CDR2 reads FQNEAQ (reference sequence). The CDR3 bases are TGTGCCAGCAGCTCCCCGGACTATAAATCGGGCAATGAGCAGTTCTTC. Amino acid sequence: CASSSPDYKSGNEQFF.

This clonotype was found a few times. This chain uses TRBV7-2 with TRBJ2-3; 7 bases agree with TRBD2. Germline V gene data show CDR1 as SGHTA and CDR2 as FQGNSA. V was pared by 1 base and J by 4 bases, with 8 bases of the junction left unmatched. The CDR3 sequence is 16 residues long. The CDR3 DNA reads as TGTGCCAGCAGCTTAGGGATAACTAGCGTCGCAGATACGCAGTATTTT. Amino acid sequence: CASSLGITSVADTQYF. The full variable domain, in which reference TRBV7-2 and TRBJ2-3 provide the parts outside the CDR3, is GAGVSQSPSNKVTEKGKDVELRCDPISGHTALYWYRQSLGQGLEFLIYFQGNSAPDKSGLPSDRFSAERTGGSVSTLTIQRTQQEDSAVYLCASSLGITSVADTQYFGPGTRLTVL.